The next 29 T cell receptor beta chains were all read from a single sample in a study of shared T cell receptors in the human thymus. The repertoire was sequenced with immunoSEQ multiplex PCR; TCRdb's copy has only in-frame clones and lacks some. The repertoire holds 63,000 or so clones, with 90% to 95% as singletons. Source material: thymocytes. Receptor source: a human donor.

This chain links TRBV14 with TRBJ2-6, with D perhaps assigned TRBD1 or TRBD2 (5 bases each). From germline, CDR1 is SGHDN and CDR2 FVKESK. The V end was cut by 0 bases, the J end by 1 base, with 22 bases between. The CDR3 sequence is 21 residues long. The CDR3 protein is CASSQERRRREGRSGANVLTF. CDR3 bases: TGTGCCAGCAGCCAAGAAAGACGGCGCCGAGAGGGACGTTCTGGGGCCAACGTCCTGACTTTC.

The genes are TRBV5-4 and TRBJ1-3; 8 bases are a match to TRBD1. The CDR3 has 19 amino acids. Germline V gene sequence: CDR1 SGHNT, CDR2 YYREEE (reference sequence). V shed 3 bases, J shed 2 bases, and the junction held 16 bases outside the gene matches. Here the CDR3 DNA reads TGTGCCAGCAGCTCTCAACTGGGACAGGTCGCAGGGGCTGGAAACACCATATATTTT. This translates into CASSSQLGQVAGAGNTIYF.

The chain employs TRBV27 and TRBJ1-4, with 7 bases aligning to TRBD1. Germline-derived CDR1 and CDR2 are MNHEY and SMNVEV (reference sequence). The CDR3 sequence is 14 residues long. The ends lost 5 bases at V and 7 bases at J; junction bases unmatched: 7. CDR3 in amino acids: CASSPRQGIEKLFF. CDR3 coding DNA: TGTGCCAGCAGTCCGAGACAGGGTATTGAAAAACTGTTTTTT.

The rearrangement links TRBV11-2 to TRBJ2-1, with D perhaps matching TRBD1 (6 bases). The length of the CDR3 is 15 residues. Germline V gene sequence: CDR1 SGHAT, CDR2 FQNNGV. V shed 2 bases and J shed 1 base, with 9 bases lying between them. CDR3 coding DNA: TGTGCCAGCAGCTTAAACAGGGCGTCCTACAATGAGCAGTTCTTC. This sequence encodes CASSLNRASYNEQFF. The variable domain in full, with the rest retrieved from reference TRBV11-2 and TRBJ2-1, is EAGVAQSPRYKIIEKRQSVAFWCNPISGHATLYWYQQILGQGPKLLIQFQNNGVVDDSQLPKDRFSAERLKGVDSTLKIQPAKLEDSAVYLCASSLNRASYNEQFFGPGTRLTVL.

V gene TRBV7-2 combines with J gene TRBJ1-5, with 7 nucleotides matching TRBD1. CDR1 is SGHTA and CDR2 is FQGNSA in the germline V gene. V lost 5 bases to trimming and J lost 3 bases; unmatched junction nucleotides: 4. The CDR3 has 14 residues. CDR3 DNA sequence: TGTGCCAGCAGCCTCAGGGGGACCAATCAGCCCCAGCATTTT. Its translation: CASSLRGTNQPQHF.

The V and J genes are TRBV7-6 and TRBJ2-7; 7 bases align to TRBD1. Germline CDR1 is SGHVS and CDR2 is FNYEAQ. The CDR3 contains 15 residues. J was trimmed by 3 bases and V by 3 bases; bases with no gene match: 8. The CDR3 coding sequence is TGTGCCAGCAGCTTGTTTAGGGGGCTCTACTACGAGCAGTACTTC. Protein product: CASSLFRGLYYEQYF.

In nucleotides, the CDR3 is TGCGCCAGCAGCTTGGCCACGGGAATAGCGGCCTACAATGAGCAGTTCTTC. Translation gives CASSLATGIAAYNEQFF. The chain uses TRBV5-1 and TRBJ2-1, with TRBD2 as a possible D gene (6 bases). Germline CDR1 and CDR2: SGHRS and YFSETQ. V dropped 0 bases and J dropped 2 bases, with 15 bases sitting between them. The CDR3 runs to 17 residues.

The rearrangement joins TRBV14 to TRBJ1-1, with D possibly matching TRBD1 (6 bases). The CDR3 runs to 14 residues. Germline loops: CDR1 SGHDN, CDR2 FVKESK. The V end lost 7 bases, the J end lost 2 bases, and 14 bases lay between the germline ends. The CDR3 DNA reads TGTGCCAGCACCTCGACAGGAGCTAACACTGAAGCTTTCTTT. This translates into CASTSTGANTEAFF.

This clone was seen only once. V gene TRBV10-3 combines with J gene TRBJ1-2; 7 bases line up with TRBD1. Germline CDR1 is ENHRY and CDR2 is SYGVKD. The CDR3 is made up of 14 amino acids. J gave up 1 base and V 6 bases, and 5 bases lay outside the gene matches. CDR3 coding DNA: TGTGCCATCAGGGGGGACAGAGTTAACTATGGCTACACCTTC. It codes for CAIRGDRVNYGYTF.

This clone was detected only once. This chain joins TRBV7-2 and TRBJ2-4; D ambiguous. The CDR3 contains 12 residues. Germline V gene lookup returns CDR1 SGHTA and CDR2 FQGNSA. The germline V and J ends were trimmed by 10 bases and 0 bases, with 7 bases remaining between them. The CDR3 spells CAIELAKNIQYF. The CDR3, as DNA: TGTGCCATAGAACTAGCCAAAAACATTCAGTACTTC.

The chain employs TRBV19 and TRBJ1-6; 7 nucleotides align to TRBD1. The ends lost 5 bases at V and 8 bases at J; junction bases unmatched: 21. This CDR3 contains 19 residues. Germline CDR1 is LNHDA and CDR2 is SQIVND (reference sequence). CDR3 sequence (DNA): TGTGCCAGTAGTCGTAAGTATTTTAGACCAGGGGGATTGGATTCACCCCTCCACTTT. Translating gives CASSRKYFRPGGLDSPLHF.

The chain joins TRBV6-6 to TRBJ2-1; D remains ambiguous. CDR1 MNHNY and CDR2 SVGAGI come from the germline V gene (reference sequence). V was trimmed by 0 bases and J by 10 bases, leaving 19 bases between them. The CDR3 length is 16 residues. The DNA for the CDR3 is TGTGCCAGCAGTTACTCATCAGGACCCCCCATTGGGGAGCAGTTCTTC. Amino acid sequence: CASSYSSGPPIGEQFF.

The V and J genes are TRBV14 and TRBJ2-2; 9 bases are a match to TRBD1. Germline V CDR1 and CDR2: SGHDN, FVKESK. V shed 3 bases and J 6 bases; nucleotides not matched to a gene: 11. This CDR3 contains 17 residues. DNA for the CDR3: TGTGCCAGCAGCCAGGGATCGACACAGGGGGCATCCGGGGAGCTGTTTTTT. Its translation: CASSQGSTQGASGELFF.

The rearrangement uses TRBV28 and TRBJ1-1, with D possibly matching TRBD1 (6 bases). Trimming took off 0 bases at V and 0 bases at J, with 17 bases between the two ends. Germline loops: CDR1 MDHEN, CDR2 SYDVKM. The CDR3 is 18 residues long. The CDR3 DNA reads TGTGCCAGCAGTTTATGCGGTTCAGGACAGAGAGTGAACACTGAAGCTTTCTTT. It codes for CASSLCGSGQRVNTEAFF.

V gene TRBV14 combines with J gene TRBJ2-1; no definite D call. The CDR3 extends over 14 amino acids. CDR1 and CDR2 from the germline V gene are SGHDN and FVKESK. V lost 1 base, J lost 5 bases, and 9 bases lay in between. The CDR3 DNA sequence: TGTGCCAGCAGCCAAGGGGCCGAACACAATGAGCAGTTCTTC. Protein: CASSQGAEHNEQFF.

This clone has a single count. The CDR3 nucleotides read TGTGCCAGCAGCTCAGGACTGGGAGAAAAACTGTTTTTT. Its protein product is CASSSGLGEKLFF. This sequence joins TRBV11-2 and TRBJ1-4, with no clear D. The CDR3 is 13 amino acids. In germline, CDR1 is SGHAT, CDR2 FQNNGV. The V end was cut by 4 bases, the J end by 8 bases, with 11 bases between.

This chain's CDR3 is CSVANLRTGGLSYEQYF. The CDR3 nucleotides are TGCAGCGTAGCTAACCTAAGGACAGGAGGACTCTCCTACGAGCAGTACTTC. This chain joins TRBV29-1 and TRBJ2-7; TRBD1 matches at 7 bases. Germline V lookup: CDR1 SQVTM, CDR2 ANQGSEA. This CDR3 has 17 residues. Trimming removed 6 bases from V and 0 bases from J; junction bases left unmatched: 17.

The chain carries TRBV29-1 and TRBJ1-2; D perhaps matches TRBD1 (5 bases). CDR1 is SQVTM, CDR2 ANQGSEA, per germline. The CDR3 loop spans 13 amino acids. Trimming cost V 5 bases and J 5 bases, with 15 bases left between them. CDR3 sequence: CSVTQGLEYGYTF. The CDR3 DNA is TGCAGCGTTACCCAGGGTTTGGAGTATGGCTACACCTTC. The variable domain in full, completed from reference TRBV29-1 and TRBJ1-2, reads SAVISQKPSRDICQRGTSLTIQCQVDSQVTMMFWYRQQPGQSLTLIATANQGSEATYESGFVIDKFPISRPNLTFSTLTVSNMSPEDSSIYLCSVTQGLEYGYTFGSGTRLTVV.

The CDR3 loop is CASSPRVGRANSGANVLTF. CDR3 DNA: TGTGCCAGCAGCCCCCGGGTAGGCAGGGCGAACTCTGGGGCCAACGTCCTGACTTTC. The chain employs TRBV7-2 and TRBJ2-6; D perhaps matches TRBD1 (5 bases). The CDR3 consists of 19 residues. The germline V and J ends were trimmed by 5 bases and 0 bases, with 20 bases remaining between them. Germline V lookup: CDR1 SGHTA, CDR2 FQGNSA.

The V and J genes are TRBV14 and TRBJ2-5, with no clear D. With 0 bases removed from V and 4 bases from J, the gap between germline ends came to 12 bases. Germline V gene lookup returns CDR1 SGHDN and CDR2 FVKESK. This CDR3 spans 15 amino acids. CDR3 sequence (DNA): TGTGCCAGCAGCCAAGACAGCAGGTGGCGAGAGACCCAGTACTTC. Protein sequence: CASSQDSRWRETQYF.

The chain couples TRBV28 to TRBJ2-1; TRBD2 matches 11 bases. The length of the CDR3 is 20 residues. After removal of 7 bases from V and 4 bases from J, the junction contained 21 bases not matched to a gene. The V gene's germline CDR1 is MDHEN and CDR2 SYDVKM. The CDR3 is CASTGGGSGGAPNIYNEQFF. DNA of the CDR3: TGTGCCAGCACCGGCGGGGGTAGCGGGGGGGCCCCCAATATTTACAATGAGCAGTTCTTC.

The chain combines TRBV6-1 with TRBJ2-5; D may be TRBD2 (5 bases). The CDR3 is 10 residues long. The germline V gene has CDR1 MNHNS and CDR2 SASEGT. CDR3 protein: CAAAQETQYF. CDR3 in DNA: TGTGCAGCGGCCCAAGAGACCCAGTACTTC.

This chain connects TRBV5-4 to TRBJ1-1, with TRBD1 as a possible D gene (6 bases). The CDR3 contains 16 residues. Germline V CDR1 and CDR2: SGHNT, YYREEE (reference sequence). V shed 4 bases and J shed 1 base, with 17 bases lying between them. This CDR3 is CASSPHPDRENTEAFF. CDR3 bases: TGTGCCAGCAGCCCACATCCGGACAGAGAGAACACTGAAGCTTTCTTT.

The V call is TRBV19, the J call TRBJ2-6; D call uncertain. Per the germline V gene, CDR1 is LNHDA and CDR2 is SQIVND (reference sequence). The CDR3 runs to 15 residues. V was shortened by 5 bases and J by 4 bases, with 12 bases between the two germline ends. The CDR3 spells CASSPLSGGANVLTF. CDR3 nucleotides: TGTGCCAGTAGTCCGCTCTCTGGCGGGGCCAACGTCCTGACTTTC. The entire variable domain, with the rest obtained from reference TRBV19 and TRBJ2-6, is as follows: DGGITQSPKYLFRKEGQNVTLSCEQNLNHDAMYWYRQDPGQGLRLIYYSQIVNDFQKGDIAEGYSVSREKKESFPLTVTSAQKNPTAFYLCASSPLSGGANVLTFGAGSRLTVL.

The rearrangement joins TRBV4-3 to TRBJ2-5, with D perhaps TRBD1 (6 bases). Trimming took 0 bases from V and 5 from J, leaving 13 bases between them. CDR1 is LGHNA and CDR2 is YSLEER in the germline V gene. This CDR3 has 15 amino acids. CDR3 in amino acids: CASSQDPGALETQYF. CDR3 coding DNA: TGCGCCAGCAGCCAAGATCCAGGGGCCTTGGAGACCCAGTACTTC.

The sample holds one count of this clone. The chain carries TRBV4-3 and TRBJ1-2, with TRBD1 matching over 10 bases. V lost 5 bases, J lost 4 bases, and 7 bases stayed unmatched. Germline CDR1 and CDR2: LGHNA and YSLEER. The CDR3 runs to 15 residues. This CDR3 reads CASSSRDRGTYGYTF. The CDR3 nucleotides are TGCGCCAGCAGCTCCCGGGACAGGGGAACCTATGGCTACACCTTC.

The genes are TRBV7-9 and TRBJ2-7; 9 bases align to TRBD1. The CDR3 runs 17 residues. In germline, CDR1 is SEHNR, CDR2 FQNEAQ (reference sequence). V dropped 3 bases and J dropped 1; count of bases not matched to a gene: 10. The CDR3 DNA reads TGTGCCAGCAGCTTTACAACGGGACAGGGCATGTCCTACGAGCAGTACTTC. This codes for CASSFTTGQGMSYEQYF.

The chain couples TRBV25-1 to TRBJ2-7; no definite D call. The CDR3 sequence is 16 residues long. CDR1 is MGHDK and CDR2 is SYGVNS in the germline V gene. Trimming cost V 4 bases and J 0 bases, with 16 bases left between them. CDR3 sequence (DNA): TGTGCCAGCAGTGGGCGTGACCAAGGACCCTCCTACGAGCAGTACTTC. Amino acids: CASSGRDQGPSYEQYF.

The J gene is TRBJ2-7, the V gene TRBV18, with D hard to call. Germline CDR1 and CDR2: KGHSH and LQKENI. This CDR3 has 13 amino acids. With 2 bases removed from V and 3 bases from J, the gap between germline ends came to 8 bases. The CDR3 sequence is CASSPKSGYEQYF. The DNA of the CDR3 is TGTGCCAGCTCACCAAAATCAGGCTACGAGCAGTACTTC.